These 6 T cell receptor beta chains were all obtained from the same sample, sequenced in a study of control samples from healthy donors and cancer patients. Profiled with immunoSEQ multiplex PCR; TCRdb holds only in-frame clones, not every one. The sample yields 90,000 to 100,000 clones, roughly three quarters seen once. Input material: blood. The receptors here all came from a woman in her 30s in good health.

V gene TRBV7-9 combines with J gene TRBJ1-2; tentative D call: TRBD1 (6 bases). Trimming took 1 base from V and 4 from J, leaving 16 bases between them. Germline V gives CDR1 SEHNR, CDR2 FQNEAQ (reference sequence). The CDR3 contains 16 residues. The CDR3 protein is CASSLGALTGGYGYTF. The CDR3 DNA sequence: TGTGCCAGCAGCTTAGGCGCGCTGACAGGAGGCTATGGCTACACCTTC.

DNA for the CDR3: TGTGCCAGCAGTTACTCTCGATCACAACAAGAGACCCAGTACTTC. It codes for CASSYSRSQQETQYF. V gene TRBV6-6 combines with J gene TRBJ2-5; D gene unclear. The germline CDR1 and CDR2 sequences are MNHNY and SVGAGI (reference sequence). Trimming pared 0 bases from V and 2 bases from J, leaving 10 bases between. The CDR3 extends over 15 amino acids.

The chain carries TRBV18 and TRBJ2-7, with 8 bases matching TRBD1. CDR3 size: 15 residues. Germline CDR1 and CDR2: KGHSH and LQKENI. V was clipped by 3 bases and J by 0 bases; unmatched bases: 4. The CDR3 nucleotides read TGTGCCAGCTCACCTAGGACAGGGAGCTCCTACGAGCAGTACTTC. Its protein product is CASSPRTGSSYEQYF. The whole variable domain, filled in from reference TRBV18 and TRBJ2-7, reads NAGVMQNPRHLVRRRGQEARLRCSPMKGHSHVYWYRQLPEEGLKFMVYLQKENIIDESGMPKERFSAEFPKEGPSILRIQQVVRGDSAAYFCASSPRTGSSYEQYFGPGTRLTVT.

This clone was seen a handful of times. For the CDR3, the DNA is TGTGCCAGTAGTATGGACAGGGGGAATGAAAAACTGTTTTTT. It is translated as CASSMDRGNEKLFF. J is TRBJ1-4 and V is TRBV19, with 10 bases identical to TRBD1. The ends lost 3 bases at V and 5 bases at J; junction bases unmatched: 0. The V gene's germline CDR1 is LNHDA and CDR2 SQIVND (reference sequence). CDR3 length: 14 residues.

V and J are TRBV5-1 and TRBJ2-5; TRBD1 or TRBD2 may be the D gene (6 bases each). Germline V lookup: CDR1 SGHRS, CDR2 YFSETQ. V was trimmed by 4 bases and J by 5 bases, leaving 15 bases between them. The CDR3 is 14 amino acids. The chain's CDR3 is CASSEEGGRETQYF. The DNA of the CDR3 is TGCGCCAGCAGCGAGGAGGGGGGTAGGGAGACCCAGTACTTC.

This clone was seen a single time. J is TRBJ1-1 and V is TRBV15, with a possible D match to TRBD1 (5 bases). V was cut by 1 base and J by 2 bases, with 11 bases left in between. CDR3 length: 15 residues. Germline V CDR1 and CDR2: LNHNV, YYDKDF (reference sequence). The CDR3, as DNA: TGTGCCACCAGCAGAGTTGGGGCGGGTAACACTGAAGCTTTCTTT. Translated, it gives CATSRVGAGNTEAFF. The variable domain in full, completed from reference TRBV15 and TRBJ1-1, reads DAMVIQNPRYQVTQFGKPVTLSCSQTLNHNVMYWYQQKSSQAPKLLFHYYDKDFNNEADTPDNFQSRRPNTSFCFLDIRSPGLGDTAMYLCATSRVGAGNTEAFFGQGTRLTVV.